One and the same sample provided the 30 T cell receptor beta chains below, sequenced in a study of cytomegalovirus exposure and HLA in healthy donors. Clones were read by immunoSEQ multiplex PCR, and TCRdb kept only the in-frame ones, dropping some. The sample records a few hundred thousand clones, 80% to 90% being singletons. The material sequenced was PBMCs. These TCRs come from a woman between 18 and 29 years old in good health and CMV-seronegative.

This clone appeared once. This rearrangement joins TRBV18 to TRBJ2-6; D is perhaps TRBD2 (5 bases). Per germline, CDR1 KGHSH and CDR2 LQKENI. The CDR3 is 17 residues long. V lost 3 bases, J lost 2 bases, and 14 bases lay in between. The chain's CDR3 is CASSPSVIGAGANVLTF. The CDR3 bases are TGTGCCAGCTCACCCTCAGTTATCGGGGCTGGGGCCAACGTCCTGACTTTC.

The CDR3 DNA is TGTGCCAGCAGTGGACAGGGGGCAGGAGAAAAACTGTTTTTT. Translation: CASSGQGAGEKLFF. The rearrangement joins TRBV6-1 to TRBJ1-4; 10 nucleotides agree with TRBD1. The CDR3 length is 14 residues. Looked up from germline, CDR1 is MNHNS and CDR2 is SASEGT. V shed 4 bases, J shed 8 bases, and the junction held 4 bases outside the gene matches.

V gene TRBV7-9 combines with J gene TRBJ1-5; TRBD1 aligns across 9 bases. The germline V gene has CDR1 SEHNR and CDR2 FQNEAQ (reference sequence). The ends lost 5 bases at V and 4 bases at J; junction bases unmatched: 9. The CDR3 is made up of 16 amino acids. CDR3 region: CASSPARDRENQPQHF. The CDR3 coding sequence is TGTGCCAGCAGCCCCGCCCGGGACAGGGAAAATCAGCCCCAGCATTTT.

This clone was picked up one time. The rearrangement joins TRBV5-1 to TRBJ1-4, with 8 nucleotides matching TRBD1. The CDR3 is 16 amino acids. Germline assignment: CDR1 SGHRS and CDR2 YFSETQ. The V gene end was trimmed by 3 bases and the J gene end by 7 bases; junction bases not matched to a gene: 11. In DNA, the CDR3 is TGCGCCAGCAGCTCCGGCCGGACAGGGCGAGGTGAAAAACTGTTTTTT. Residues: CASSSGRTGRGEKLFF.

The chain joins TRBV7-3 to TRBJ1-1, with TRBD1 as a possible D gene (6 bases). Trimming pared 1 base from V and 1 base from J, leaving 10 bases between. Germline CDR1 is SGHTA and CDR2 is FQGTGA. The CDR3 extends over 15 amino acids. CDR3 sequence: CASSLNLGQNTEAFF. The CDR3 nucleotides read TGTGCCAGCAGCTTAAACCTGGGACAGAACACTGAAGCTTTCTTT. Filled out from reference TRBV7-3 and TRBJ1-1, the complete variable domain reads GAGVSQTPSNKVTEKGKYVELRCDPISGHTALYWYRQSLGQGPEFLIYFQGTGAADDSGLPNDRFFAVRPEGSVSTLKIQRTERGDSAVYLCASSLNLGQNTEAFFGQGTRLTVV.

The chain recombines TRBV7-6 with TRBJ1-3; D remains unclear. Deletions cut 2 bases from V and 4 bases from J, with 15 bases between. Germline-derived CDR1 and CDR2 are SGHVS and FNYEAQ. This CDR3 contains 16 residues. The CDR3 protein is CASSLTRDRYGNTIYF. In DNA form, the CDR3 reads TGTGCCAGCAGCTTAACCCGGGATCGCTACGGAAACACCATATATTTT.

The J gene is TRBJ2-1, the V gene TRBV5-1; TRBD2 aligns across 9 bases. V dropped 3 bases and J dropped 4; count of bases not matched to a gene: 17. The CDR3 runs 19 residues. CDR1 SGHRS and CDR2 YFSETQ come from the germline V gene. The CDR3 spells CASSSRPGATSGYYNEQFF. The CDR3 DNA reads as TGCGCCAGCAGCTCACGCCCCGGGGCCACTAGCGGGTATTACAATGAGCAGTTCTTC. Supplemented by reference TRBV5-1 and TRBJ2-1, the full variable domain reads KAGVTQTPRYLIKTRGQQVTLSCSPISGHRSVSWYQQTPGQGLQFLFEYFSETQRNKGNFPGRFSGRQFSNSRSEMNVSTLELGDSALYLCASSSRPGATSGYYNEQFFGPGTRLTVL.

The chain couples TRBV30 to TRBJ2-7, with 9 positions matching TRBD2. The CDR3 extends over 13 amino acids. V shed 6 bases, J shed 2 bases, and the junction held 5 bases outside the gene matches. In germline, CDR1 is GTSNPN, CDR2 SVGIG (reference sequence). The CDR3 sequence is CACTLAGAYEQYF. The CDR3 DNA follows: TGTGCCTGTACCTTAGCGGGAGCCTACGAGCAGTACTTC.

This chain joins TRBV5-6 and TRBJ1-6; D perhaps matches TRBD1 (5 bases). V lost 2 bases to trimming and J lost 9 bases, with 15 bases between them. The CDR3 is 15 residues long. The germline gives CDR1 SGHDT, CDR2 YYEEEE. CDR3 DNA sequence: TGTGCCAGCAGCTTAGGAAATAGGGGTAGTTCACCCCTCCACTTT. Translated: CASSLGNRGSSPLHF.

The rearrangement uses TRBV30 and TRBJ2-1; 11 positions agree with TRBD2. V shed 4 bases and J 0 bases; nucleotides not matched to a gene: 5. CDR1 is GTSNPN, CDR2 SVGIG, per germline (reference sequence). CDR3 length: 16 amino acids. CDR3 sequence (DNA): TGTGCCTGGACCAGAGGACTAGCGGGCTCCTACAATGAGCAGTTCTTC. It codes for CAWTRGLAGSYNEQFF.

V usage is TRBV6-5 and J usage is TRBJ1-3, with D unclear. Germline assignment: CDR1 MNHEY and CDR2 SVGAGI. V was shortened by 8 bases and J by 0 bases, with 14 bases between the two germline ends. This CDR3 contains 15 residues. The CDR3 DNA sequence: TGTGCCAGCCGCAGGCTGACGAGCTCTGGAAACACCATATATTTT. This gives the protein CASRRLTSSGNTIYF.

The chain uses TRBV6-5 and TRBJ1-1, with 8 bases fitting TRBD1. Looked up from germline, CDR1 is MNHEY and CDR2 is SVGAGI. The CDR3 is 16 amino acids. Trimming cost V 2 bases and J 4 bases; bases outside gene matches: 9. The CDR3 protein is CASSYTPWTGPTEAFF. CDR3 sequence (DNA): TGTGCCAGCAGTTACACCCCTTGGACAGGGCCCACTGAAGCTTTCTTT.

The chain recombines TRBV5-1 with TRBJ2-6, with 10 bases fitting TRBD1. This CDR3 comprises 18 residues. Per the germline V gene, CDR1 is SGHRS and CDR2 is YFSETQ. The V segment lost 0 bases and the J segment 4 bases; nucleotides outside the gene matches: 7. The CDR3 region is CASSLAGTGASGANVLTF. The CDR3 DNA sequence: TGCGCCAGCAGCTTGGCCGGGACAGGGGCCTCCGGGGCCAACGTCCTGACTTTC.

J is TRBJ1-6 and V is TRBV7-6, with D unclear. V gave up 4 bases and J gave up 11 bases, with 15 bases separating them. CDR3 length: 14 amino acids. Germline V gives CDR1 SGHVS, CDR2 FNYEAQ. CDR3 nucleotides: TGTGCCAGCAGCTCTAGCGGGAGGTGGCCACCCCTCCACTTT. Translated, it gives CASSSSGRWPPLHF.

This CDR3 is CASSLDSAGPRADEQFF. CDR3 DNA: TGTGCCAGCAGCTTAGACTCCGCGGGTCCCCGAGCGGATGAGCAGTTCTTC. The chain recombines TRBV11-2 with TRBJ2-1; tentatively, D is TRBD2 (5 bases). Germline V gene sequence: CDR1 SGHAT, CDR2 FQNNGV. This CDR3 has 17 amino acids. V was clipped by 0 bases and J by 8 bases, with 20 bases between them.

The chain is built from TRBV27 and TRBJ2-1, with D maybe TRBD1 (6 bases). CDR3 length: 13 amino acids. Germline assignment: CDR1 MNHEY and CDR2 SMNVEV (reference sequence). V was trimmed by 5 bases and J by 5 bases, leaving 10 bases between them. The CDR3 region is CASSKTGHNEQFF. CDR3 nucleotide sequence: TGTGCCAGCAGTAAGACAGGCCACAATGAGCAGTTCTTC.

This chain joins TRBV6-5 and TRBJ1-2; TRBD1 might be the D (5 bases). V gave up 3 bases and J gave up 6 bases, with 11 bases separating them. This CDR3 region has 13 residues. Germline CDR1 and CDR2: MNHEY and SVGAGI. As DNA, the CDR3 is TGTGCCAGCAGTTATTCGACAGAAAATGGCTACACCTTC. It translates to CASSYSTENGYTF.

For this clone: At one boundary the junction diverges from the germline segment, which might be a read error. The chain combines TRBV7-8 with TRBJ1-6, with TRBD1 as a possible D gene (5 bases). Germline V CDR1 and CDR2: SGHVS, FQNEAQ. The CDR3 runs to 14 residues. CDR3 coding DNA: TGTGCCAGCAGGTTAGGACAATACAATTCACCCCTCCACTTT. Residues: CASRLGQYNSPLHF.

This rearrangement joins TRBV27 to TRBJ2-7, with 7 bases fitting TRBD1. Germline V gene lookup returns CDR1 MNHEY and CDR2 SMNVEV (reference sequence). The CDR3 loop spans 15 amino acids. J lost 3 bases, V lost 3 bases, and 8 bases had no gene match. The CDR3, as DNA: TGTGCCAGCAGTTTCAAGACAGGGTCACTCTACGAGCAGTACTTC. Amino acid sequence: CASSFKTGSLYEQYF.

This chain connects TRBV18 to TRBJ1-4; 7 positions agree with TRBD1. The V gene end was trimmed by 6 bases and the J gene end by 4 bases; junction bases not matched to a gene: 11. The CDR3 runs 16 residues. Germline V gives CDR1 KGHSH, CDR2 LQKENI. The CDR3 DNA reads TGTGCCAGCTCCCCGGCACAGGGGAGTTTTAATGAAAAACTGTTTTTT. This codes for CASSPAQGSFNEKLFF.

The genes are TRBV4-1 and TRBJ1-2, with TRBD1 matching over 10 bases. Germline assignment: CDR1 MGHRA and CDR2 YSYEKL. This CDR3 region has 17 residues. Trimming cost V 4 bases and J 2 bases; bases outside gene matches: 10. The CDR3, as DNA: TGCGCCAGCAGCCTTGGGACAGGGGTTAGGACGAACTATGGCTACACCTTC. Translating gives CASSLGTGVRTNYGYTF.

Worth noting for this clone: In the same sample, other DNA sequences code for this CDR3. The rearrangement uses TRBV6-5 and TRBJ2-7; the match to TRBD1 covers 10 bases. In germline, CDR1 is MNHEY, CDR2 SVGAGI. The CDR3 totals 15 residues. Trimming removed 0 bases from V and 2 bases from J; junction bases left unmatched: 1. The CDR3 here is CASSYSGQGTYEQYF. DNA for the CDR3: TGTGCCAGCAGTTACTCGGGACAGGGGACCTACGAGCAGTACTTC.

The chain combines TRBV5-1 with TRBJ1-1; D ambiguous. The V end lost 4 bases, the J end lost 5 bases, and 18 bases lay between the germline ends. CDR3 size: 15 residues. Germline CDR1 and CDR2: SGHRS and YFSETQ. The CDR3 nucleotides read TGCGCCAGCAGCAATAGCCCGGGAGAGAGGACTGAAGCTTTCTTT. This gives the protein CASSNSPGERTEAFF.

As concerns this clone: Distinct nucleotide sequences in the sample also encode this CDR3. The CDR3 nucleotides read TGCAGCGTTGTCGGGCAGGGTTTATACGAGCAGTACTTC. Translating it yields CSVVGQGLYEQYF. The rearrangement joins TRBV29-1 to TRBJ2-7, with a weak D call TRBD1 (5 bases). The germline CDR1 and CDR2 sequences are SQVTM and ANQGSEA. Between the trimmed V and J ends, which lost 4 bases and 4 bases, there was a span of 14 bases. This CDR3 contains 13 residues.

J is TRBJ1-4 and V is TRBV4-1; TRBD1 might be the D (5 bases). Trimming stripped 6 bases from V and 8 bases from J, with 22 bases between. CDR3 length equals 16 residues. CDR1 and CDR2 (germline): MGHRA, YSYEKL. CDR3 DNA sequence: TGCGCCAGCAGACAACCCGGGGGGGGAAAGGAAGAAAAACTGTTTTTT. Amino acids: CASRQPGGGKEEKLFF.

This chain connects TRBV5-6 to TRBJ2-1; D is possibly TRBD2 (7 bases). This CDR3 region has 17 residues. CDR1 is SGHDT and CDR2 is YYEEEE in the germline V gene. The V gene lost 2 bases and the J gene lost 1 base, with 16 bases spanning the gap. CDR3 DNA sequence: TGTGCCAGCAGCTTCAGGGGTAACGGGGGGTCCTACAATGAGCAGTTCTTC. Encoded protein: CASSFRGNGGSYNEQFF.

V is TRBV7-8 and J is TRBJ1-1, with D possibly matching TRBD1 (6 bases). This CDR3 is built from 13 residues. Trimming cost V 2 bases and J 4 bases, with 8 bases left between them. The germline gives CDR1 SGHVS, CDR2 FQNEAQ. CDR3 region: CASSLLTGTEAFF. In DNA, the CDR3 is TGTGCCAGCAGCTTACTGACAGGCACTGAAGCTTTCTTT.

The V call is TRBV11-2, the J call TRBJ1-3; D is perhaps TRBD1 (6 bases). V dropped 6 bases and J dropped 5 bases, with 17 bases sitting between them. This CDR3 is built from 15 residues. Per germline, CDR1 SGHAT and CDR2 FQNNGV. The chain's CDR3 is CASRQGDPPRNTIYF. CDR3 sequence (DNA): TGTGCCAGCAGACAGGGAGATCCCCCCCGAAACACCATATATTTT.

This clone has just a few counts. The chain couples TRBV6-5 to TRBJ1-2; D is possibly TRBD1 (5 bases). Trimming removed 1 base from V and 3 bases from J, with 12 bases in between. Germline V gene data show CDR1 as MNHEY and CDR2 as SVGAGI. This CDR3 has 15 residues. The CDR3 DNA reads TGTGCCAGCAGTTACTTAGATGGCAGGGACTATGGCTACACCTTC. The encoded protein is CASSYLDGRDYGYTF.

The chain uses TRBV15 and TRBJ2-2; 7 nucleotides match TRBD1. The CDR3 has 15 amino acids. The V gene's germline CDR1 is LNHNV and CDR2 YYDKDF (reference sequence). J gave up 2 bases and V 7 bases, and 7 bases lay outside the gene matches. The CDR3 bases are TGTGCCACCAAAAATTGGGACAGAAACACCGGGGAGCTGTTTTTT. It yields the protein CATKNWDRNTGELFF.